These 27 T cell receptor beta chains were sequenced from one sample in a study of tumor-infiltrating lymphocytes in primary liver carcinoma. Alongside blood RNA obtained from unsorted whole blood, germline DNA was also extracted. Priming with a constant-region primer yielded TCR beta cDNA from approximately 500 ng total RNA. Three-round nested multiplex PCR performed with slightly modified ARM-PCR produced the TCR beta libraries. Both of the initial two PCR rounds ran for around 9 cycles and employed TRBV1-TRBV30 forward primers alongside a C-beta reverse primer. Via MiXCR, TCRdb re-called the multiplex PCR reads, giving one row per CDR3 protein. The sample contains around 330,000 distinct CDR3 sequences, about three fifths of which appear only once. Sequences were obtained from peripheral blood. The receptors derive from a woman aged 25 to 39 with primary liver carcinoma and hepatitis B virus infection.

Remarks on this clonotype: A much larger clone lies a single base off, so this may be a read error. The chain joins TRBV12-3 or TRBV12-4 to TRBJ2-7; a weak D match, TRBD2 (5 bases). The CDR3 covers 12 residues. V was clipped by 4 bases and J by 3 bases, with 7 bases between them. The CDR3: CASSSGCYEQYF. The CDR3 region has the DNA TGTGCCAGCAGTTCGGGGTGCTACGAGCAGTACTTC.

This clonotype was counted many times. The rearrangement joins TRBV11-2 to TRBJ2-2, with D tentatively TRBD1 (6 bases). Trimming took off 2 bases at V and 1 base at J, with 17 bases between the two ends. Germline V CDR1 and CDR2: SGHAT, FQNNGV. This CDR3 contains 18 residues. Here the CDR3 reads CASSLMGAQDMNTGELFF. The CDR3 DNA is TGTGCCAGCAGCTTAATGGGGGCCCAAGATATGAACACCGGGGAGCTGTTTTTT.

For this clonotype: This may be a read error, as it is one base from a much larger clone. The chain employs TRBV12-3 or TRBV12-4 and TRBJ2-7; tentatively, D is TRBD1 (6 bases). CDR3 length: 15 amino acids. CDR3: CASSHYLDRYYDQYF. In nucleotides, the CDR3 is TGTGCCAGCAGTCACTACCTGGACAGATACTACGATCAGTACTTC.

The rearrangement uses TRBV7-9 and TRBJ2-3; weak D call: TRBD1 (5 bases). Germline CDR1 is SEHNR and CDR2 is FQNEAQ (reference sequence). Trimming removed 5 bases from V and 7 bases from J, with 10 bases in between. The CDR3 is 12 residues long. The CDR3 sequence is CASSQTENTQYF. DNA for the CDR3: TGTGCCAGCAGCCAGACAGAAAATACGCAGTATTTT.

This chain links TRBV7-6 with TRBJ2-5; maybe TRBD1 (6 bases). In germline, CDR1 is SGHVS, CDR2 FNYEAQ. The CDR3 consists of 14 residues. Trimming shortened V by 0 bases and J by 6 bases, and 11 bases separated the two germline ends. The CDR3 bases are TGTGCCAGCAGCTTAGCGGGACACCCGAAGACCCAGTACTTC. It specifies CASSLAGHPKTQYF.

There are a few counts of this clonotype. The chain is built from TRBV10-3 and TRBJ1-5; 7 bases map to TRBD1. CDR1 ENHRY and CDR2 SYGVKD come from the germline V gene. The V gene end was trimmed by 10 bases and the J gene end by 9 bases; junction bases not matched to a gene: 12. The CDR3 contains 13 residues. The CDR3 coding sequence is TGTGCCACGACCGGGACAGACCAGGCGCCCCAGCATTTT. It translates to CATTGTDQAPQHF.

The chain employs TRBV6-6 and TRBJ1-5; D could derive from TRBD1 or TRBD2 (7 bases each). TRBJ2-3 matches the DNA end more closely, so the J call is doubtful. Germline CDR1 and CDR2: MNHNY and SVGAGI (reference sequence). The length of the CDR3 is 14 residues. The chain's CDR3 is CASSYDSGGEPQYF. The CDR3 DNA follows: TGTGCCAGCAGTTATGATTCAGGGGGGGAACCCCAGTATTTT.

J is TRBJ2-1 and V is TRBV14; D gene unclear. V was pared by 4 bases and J by 7 bases, with 14 bases between. CDR1 and CDR2 from the germline V gene are SGHDN and FVKESK. The CDR3 is 14 amino acids. In nucleotides, the CDR3 is TGTGCCAGCAGCCCGTCCCTACCGAATAATGAGCAGTTCTTC. Translation gives CASSPSLPNNEQFF.

A remark on this clonotype: This may arise from a read error, as a much more abundant clone is one base away. The CDR3 does not close with the conserved phenylalanine or tryptophan, likely indicating a read error. The chain recombines TRBV6-6 with TRBJ2-5, with D possibly matching TRBD1 (5 bases). Germline assignment: CDR1 MNHNY and CDR2 SVGAGI (reference sequence). The CDR3 is 13 residues long. Trimming left V 7 bases short and J 7 bases short, with 16 bases between. The CDR3 loop reads CASIDSRRATQYI. Written as DNA, the CDR3 is TGTGCCAGCATAGACAGCCGTCGGGCGACCCAGTACATC.

This clonotype has a handful of counts. The junction does not match germline at one end; this may be a read error. The gene calls are TRBV29-1 and TRBJ2-1; the D gene is possibly TRBD2 (6 bases). Per germline, CDR1 SQVTM and CDR2 ANQGSEA. CDR3 length: 13 residues. The CDR3, as DNA: TGCAGCGTTGCCGCTAACGGGAGTGATGAACAGTTCTTC. Translation gives CSVAANGSDEQFF.

This clonotype was counted between two and nine times. The chain couples TRBV6-2 or TRBV6-3 to TRBJ2-4, with TRBD2 identical over 10 bases. The V and J ends lost 6 bases and 5 bases, in that order; junction bases with no gene match: 7. The CDR3 has 15 residues. Germline V CDR1 and CDR2: MNHEY, SVGEGT. The CDR3 reads CASSVGLAAQNIQYF. The CDR3 DNA reads as TGTGCCAGCAGCGTCGGACTAGCGGCACAAAACATTCAGTACTTC.

The J gene is TRBJ1-5, the V gene TRBV5-6; D gene uncertain. Trimming left V 4 bases short and J 7 bases short, with 15 bases between. Germline CDR1 is SGHDT and CDR2 is YYEEEE. CDR3 length: 14 residues. In nucleotides, the CDR3 is TGTGCCAGCAGCCCGGGGTGGGGAGGCCAGCCCCAGCATTTT. It is translated as CASSPGWGGQPQHF.

The chain has TRBV7-9 and TRBJ2-4, with 16 nucleotides matching TRBD2. V trimming: 5 bases; J trimming: 3 bases; junction bases outside the gene matches: 10. CDR1 and CDR2 from the germline V gene are SEHNR and FQNEAQ (reference sequence). The CDR3 runs to 19 residues. CDR3 DNA sequence: TGTGCCAGCAGCACATCGGGACTAGCGGGAGGGATTGGCAAAAACATTCAGTACTTC. Protein: CASSTSGLAGGIGKNIQYF. The complete variable domain, with remaining parts taken from reference TRBV7-9 and TRBJ2-4, reads DTGVSQNPRHKITKRGQNVTFRCDPISEHNRLYWYRQTLGQGPEFLTYFQNEAQLEKSRLLSDRFSAERPKGSFSTLEIQRTEQGDSAMYLCASSTSGLAGGIGKNIQYFGAGTRLSVL.

The chain has TRBV7-9 and TRBJ1-2, with D unclear. Trimming took off 2 bases at V and 6 bases at J, with 10 bases between the two ends. Per the germline V gene, CDR1 is SEHNR and CDR2 is FQNEAQ (reference sequence). This CDR3 is 13 amino acids long. CDR3: CASSLKGENGYTF. CDR3 coding DNA: TGTGCCAGCAGCTTAAAGGGCGAAAATGGCTACACCTTC.

This clonotype was recorded many times. The rearrangement uses TRBV11-1 and TRBJ2-1, with D possibly TRBD1 on 5 matching bases. CDR3 length: 18 amino acids. Germline CDR1 and CDR2: SGHAT and FQDESV (reference sequence). With 2 bases removed from V and 9 bases from J, the gap between germline ends came to 26 bases. In DNA form, the CDR3 reads TGTGCCAGCAGCTTATTGGCTGTGGGGATCTCCAGGGAACGTGAGCAGTTCTTC. Translation: CASSLLAVGISREREQFF.

This rearrangement joins TRBV7-9 to TRBJ2-5, with D hard to call. V lost 0 bases and J 5 bases, leaving 4 bases between the germline ends. The germline gives CDR1 SEHNR, CDR2 FQNEAQ (reference sequence). The CDR3 consists of 12 residues. The CDR3 region has the DNA TGTGCCAGCAGCTTAGCGCTGGAGACCCAGTACTTC. This sequence encodes CASSLALETQYF.

This clonotype was found many times. The genes are TRBV4-2 and TRBJ2-5; 8 bases map to TRBD1. This CDR3 is built from 17 residues. V lost 1 base and J lost 1; bases outside the gene matches: 8. Germline assignment: CDR1 LGHNA and CDR2 YNFKEQ. As DNA, the CDR3 is TGTGCCAGCAGCCAAGGTGTTTCGGACAGGGTCCAAGAGACCCAGTACTTC. This sequence encodes CASSQGVSDRVQETQYF.

The gene calls are TRBV7-8 and TRBJ2-7; D ambiguous. V lost 8 bases and J 3 bases, leaving 14 bases between the germline ends. The CDR3 spans 13 residues. Germline assignment: CDR1 SGHVS and CDR2 FQNEAQ. DNA of the CDR3: TGTGCCAGCGGCCGCGCATCGGGCTACGAGCAGTACTTC. Its protein product is CASGRASGYEQYF.

Note on this clonotype: One base away lies a much larger clone, so this may be a sequencing read error. The chain joins TRBV12-3 or TRBV12-4 to TRBJ2-2; no definite D call. Deletions cut 5 bases from V and 8 bases from J, with 12 bases between. This CDR3 has 13 residues. The DNA of the CDR3 is TGTGCCAGCAGTCTGATCATTATGGGGGAGCTGTTTTTT. Protein product: CASSLIIMGELFF.

In regard to this clonotype: Compared with germline, one end of the junction differs, possibly owing to a read error. CDR3 loop: CAGRTGTSYGVQFF. The DNA of the CDR3 is TGTGCCGGCAGAACCGGCACTAGCTACGGTGTGCAGTTCTTC. The chain recombines TRBV6-2 or TRBV6-3 with TRBJ2-1; D is possibly TRBD2 (6 bases). The CDR3 contains 14 residues. The V gene's germline CDR1 is MNHEY and CDR2 SVGEGT.

The chain is built from TRBV6-5 and TRBJ1-3; no definite D call. CDR1 is MNHEY and CDR2 is SVGAGI in the germline V gene. V was shortened by 2 bases and J by 2 bases, with 19 bases between the two germline ends. This CDR3 has 18 residues. CDR3 sequence reads: CASSYAPNWVGTGNTIYF. The CDR3 coding sequence is TGTGCCAGCAGTTACGCCCCAAATTGGGTGGGCACTGGAAACACCATATATTTT.

This clonotype occurred many times. The chain employs TRBV12-3 or TRBV12-4 and TRBJ2-5, with a tentative D call TRBD2 (6 bases). V was cut by 6 bases and J by 4 bases, with 15 bases left in between. The CDR3 loop spans 14 amino acids. The CDR3 spells CASSAPGLIETQYF. DNA for the CDR3: TGTGCCAGCAGCGCCCCGGGACTTATAGAGACCCAGTACTTC.

This chain uses TRBV5-1 with TRBJ2-5, with 9 bases identical to TRBD2. The CDR3 extends over 18 amino acids. Unmatched junction bases numbered 17, after V lost 6 bases and J lost 2 bases. Germline V gene sequence: CDR1 SGHRS, CDR2 YFSETQ. The CDR3 nucleotides are TGCGCCAGCAAGGAGGCGTCTAGCGGGGCTGCGGGGCAAGAGACCCAGTACTTC. As protein: CASKEASSGAAGQETQYF.

In its sample, this clonotype was seen many times. The gene calls are TRBV6-6 and TRBJ1-6; 7 bases line up with TRBD1. The CDR3 extends over 15 amino acids. With V trimmed by 2 bases and J by 5 bases, 3 bases remained unmatched. From germline, CDR1 is MNHNY and CDR2 SVGAGI (reference sequence). The CDR3 DNA follows: TGTGCCAGCAGTTACGGACAGGCTAATAATTCACCCCTCCACTTT. Residues: CASSYGQANNSPLHF.

A note on this clonotype: A much bigger clone sits one base away, suggesting this may be a read error. This sequence joins TRBV11-3 and TRBJ1-1; possible D gene TRBD1, 5 bases. The CDR3 covers 11 residues. Germline V gives CDR1 SGHNT, CDR2 YENEEA. Trimming pared 7 bases from V and 8 bases from J, leaving 11 bases between. CDR3 sequence reads: CASTMTAEAFF. The CDR3 DNA reads as TGTGCCAGCACCATGACAGCAGAAGCTTTCTTT.

The V gene is TRBV14, the J gene TRBJ1-5; D perhaps matches TRBD1 (5 bases). Germline CDR1 SGHDN, CDR2 FVKESK. Between the trimmed V and J ends, which lost 4 bases and 0 bases, there was a span of 13 bases. CDR3 length equals 16 residues. The DNA for the CDR3 is TGTGCCAGCAGCCGGGACCCTTGCTCTAGCAATCAGCCCCAGCATTTT. Encoded protein: CASSRDPCSSNQPQHF. The variable domain in full, completed from reference TRBV14 and TRBJ1-5, reads EAGVTQFPSHSVIEKGQTVTLRCDPISGHDNLYWYRRVMGKEIKFLLHFVKESKQDESGMPNNRFLAERTGGTYSTLKVQPAELEDSGVYFCASSRDPCSSNQPQHFGDGTRLSIL.

Notes on this clonotype: One end of the junction fails to match germline, which may point to a read error. The chain links TRBV10-3 to TRBJ2-7; 7 bases match TRBD2. This CDR3 has 14 amino acids. Germline V gives CDR1 ENHRY, CDR2 SYGVKD. Written as DNA, the CDR3 is TGTGCCATCAATGAGGGAGGGAGGGGATCCGAGCAGTACTTC. It yields the protein CAINEGGRGSEQYF.